This T cell receptor beta chain appears in the sequencing data of a study of T-cell memory formation after mild COVID-19. Study summary: TCR clusters mostly belonged to single donors. Regarding the study as a whole: The second-wave clones peaking on day 37 were not confirmed as SARS-CoV-2-specific.

A single record per CDR3 protein comes from TCRdb applying MiXCR to the 5' RACE reads. The sample lists about 410,000 distinct CDR3 sequences, about 22% occurring once. CDR1 is SGHTA and CDR2 is FQGTGA in the germline V gene. The V gene lost 5 bases and the J gene lost 3 bases, with 10 bases spanning the gap. This CDR3 contains 13 residues. This clonotype was seen once. The antigen is undetermined. The sequence came from an adult woman who had mild COVID-19 (a few samples of this study predate the infection). Cell type and time point are not known. This chain links TRBV7-3 with TRBJ1-1; D gene ambiguous. Sequenced sample: PBMCs or a T cell subset sorted from them (not recorded which). The CDR3 DNA is TGTGCCAGCAGCCCAACGCCGGACACTGAAGCTTTCTTT. It yields the protein CASSPTPDTEAFF.